This TCR beta chain emerged from a study of beta chain features in type 1 diabetes. Worth noting for this clone: Its antigen remains unknown.

cDNA synthesis used the whole RNA isolate, giving expressed TCRB sequences. Profiled with immunoSEQ multiplex PCR; TCRdb holds only in-frame clones, not every one. In the table there are nearly 700,000 clones, around an eighth of which are singletons. V was clipped by 3 bases and J by 3 bases, with 14 bases between them. From germline, CDR1 is MRHNA and CDR2 SNTAGT. The CDR3 contains 15 residues. Findings and caveats of the study: Among all four CD4+ subsets, Type 1 diabetes patients had TCRB CDR3s that were moderately but significantly shorter. Type 1 diabetes patients had fewer VDJ junction insertions and more deletions.

Sequencing was carried out using naive CD4+ T cells from blood. This chain joins TRBV6-4 and TRBJ1-1; no definite D call. This TCR was recovered from a man between 18 and 35 years old with type 1 diabetes. The CDR3 sequence: CASSESFGLDTEAFF. CDR3 DNA: TGTGCCAGCAGTGAATCCTTCGGGTTGGACACTGAAGCTTTCTTT.